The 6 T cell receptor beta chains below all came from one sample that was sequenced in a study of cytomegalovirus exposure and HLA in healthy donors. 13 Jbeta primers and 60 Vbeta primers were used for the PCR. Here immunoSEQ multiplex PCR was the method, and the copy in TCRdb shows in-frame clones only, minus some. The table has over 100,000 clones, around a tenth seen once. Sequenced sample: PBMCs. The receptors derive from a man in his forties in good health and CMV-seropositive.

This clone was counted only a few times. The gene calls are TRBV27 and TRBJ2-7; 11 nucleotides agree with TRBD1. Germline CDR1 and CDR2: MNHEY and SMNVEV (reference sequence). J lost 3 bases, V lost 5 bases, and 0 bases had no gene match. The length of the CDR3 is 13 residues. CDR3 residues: CASSGTGGYEQYF. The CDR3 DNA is TGTGCCAGCAGTGGGACAGGGGGCTACGAGCAGTACTTC.

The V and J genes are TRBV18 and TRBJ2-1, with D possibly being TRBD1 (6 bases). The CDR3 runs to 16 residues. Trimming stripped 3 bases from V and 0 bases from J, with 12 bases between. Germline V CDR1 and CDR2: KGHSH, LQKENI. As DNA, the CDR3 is TGTGCCAGCTCACCGCTTACAGGGAGCTCCTACAATGAGCAGTTCTTC. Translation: CASSPLTGSSYNEQFF.

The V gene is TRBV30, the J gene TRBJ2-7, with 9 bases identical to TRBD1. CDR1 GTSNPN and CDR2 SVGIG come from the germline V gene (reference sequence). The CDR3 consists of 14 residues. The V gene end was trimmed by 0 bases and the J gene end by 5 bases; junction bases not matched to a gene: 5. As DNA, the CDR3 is TGTGCCTGGAGTGTTTGGACAGGGGTCCACGAGCAGTACTTC. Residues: CAWSVWTGVHEQYF.

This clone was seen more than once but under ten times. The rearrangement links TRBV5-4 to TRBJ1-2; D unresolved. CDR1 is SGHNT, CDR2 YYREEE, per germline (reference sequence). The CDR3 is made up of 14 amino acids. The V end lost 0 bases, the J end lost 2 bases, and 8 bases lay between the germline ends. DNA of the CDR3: TGTGCCAGCAGCTTGGCCCCGGGGAACTATGGCTACACCTTC. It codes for CASSLAPGNYGYTF.

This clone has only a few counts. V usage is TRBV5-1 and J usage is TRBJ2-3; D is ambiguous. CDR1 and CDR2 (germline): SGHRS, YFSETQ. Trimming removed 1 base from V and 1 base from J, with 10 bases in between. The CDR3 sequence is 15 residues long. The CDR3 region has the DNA TGCGCCAGCAGCTTGAAGGCGGATCGCACAGATACGCAGTATTTT. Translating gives CASSLKADRTDTQYF.

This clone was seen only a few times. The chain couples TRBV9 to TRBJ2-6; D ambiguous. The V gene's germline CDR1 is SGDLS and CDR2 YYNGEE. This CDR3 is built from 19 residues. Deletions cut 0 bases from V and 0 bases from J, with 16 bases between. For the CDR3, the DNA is TGTGCCAGCAGCGTAGTTCTCCAGGCTACCAGCTCTGGGGCCAACGTCCTGACTTTC. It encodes CASSVVLQATSSGANVLTF. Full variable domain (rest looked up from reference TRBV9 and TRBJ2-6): DSGVTQTPKHLITATGQRVTLRCSPRSGDLSVYWYQQSLDQGLQFLIQYYNGEERAKGNILERFSAQQFPDLHSELNLSSLELGDSALYFCASSVVLQATSSGANVLTFGAGSRLTVL.